These 10 T cell receptor beta chains share one sample of origin, sequenced in a study of blood T cell repertoires in COVID-19. Using immunoSEQ multiplex PCR, the repertoire was profiled, and TCRdb retains in-frame clones only, with some absent. The table includes a few hundred thousand clones, around 87% detected once. Sequencing used peripheral blood. The source is a man aged 18 to 30 with active or convalescent COVID-19.

The chain joins TRBV11-2 to TRBJ2-1; 9 positions match TRBD1. Germline lookup yields CDR1 SGHAT and CDR2 FQNNGV. The V gene end was trimmed by 5 bases and the J gene end by 5 bases; junction bases not matched to a gene: 4. This CDR3 contains 14 residues. DNA of the CDR3: TGTGCCAGCAGCCGCCGGACAGGGGACAATGAGCAGTTCTTC. Its translation is CASSRRTGDNEQFF.

The rearrangement uses TRBV28 and TRBJ1-2, with D possibly matching TRBD1 (5 bases). V lost 4 bases, J lost 6 bases, and 6 bases lay in between. There are 11 residues in the CDR3. Germline V gives CDR1 MDHEN, CDR2 SYDVKM. CDR3 amino acids: CASSSTDGYTF. The CDR3, as DNA: TGTGCCAGCAGTTCGACAGATGGCTACACCTTC.

CDR3 residues: CATSDARTGGSGELFF. The CDR3 bases are TGTGCCACCAGTGACGCGCGGACAGGAGGGTCCGGGGAGCTGTTTTTT. This rearrangement joins TRBV24-1 to TRBJ2-2, with D tentatively TRBD1 (7 bases). CDR3 length equals 16 residues. V gave up 4 bases and J gave up 6 bases, with 17 bases separating them. Germline assignment: CDR1 KGHDR and CDR2 SFDVKD.

J is TRBJ2-7 and V is TRBV9, with D unresolved. CDR3 length: 13 amino acids. V lost 0 bases and J lost 2, with 6 bases in between. The V gene's germline CDR1 is SGDLS and CDR2 YYNGEE. CDR3 residues: CASSVVPAYEQYF. In DNA form, the CDR3 reads TGTGCCAGCAGCGTAGTCCCAGCCTACGAGCAGTACTTC.

This clone was recorded only once. The rearrangement links TRBV28 to TRBJ1-4; possible D gene TRBD1, 6 bases. The CDR3 covers 14 residues. The V end lost 5 bases, the J end lost 0 bases, and 7 bases lay between the germline ends. The germline gives CDR1 MDHEN, CDR2 SYDVKM. The CDR3 DNA reads as TGTGCCAGCAGTAACAGGGCAACTAATGAAAAACTGTTTTTT. Amino acid sequence: CASSNRATNEKLFF.

The chain links TRBV7-2 to TRBJ1-4; D is possibly TRBD1 (5 bases). The CDR3 is 18 amino acids. The V end was cut by 5 bases, the J end by 2 bases, with 21 bases between. Germline V gene lookup returns CDR1 SGHTA and CDR2 FQGNSA. The CDR3 loop is CASSKNPGLRVTNEKLFF. CDR3 DNA sequence: TGTGCCAGCAGCAAAAATCCGGGACTGAGGGTCACTAATGAAAAACTGTTTTTT.

The V and J genes are TRBV4-3 and TRBJ2-1; D perhaps matches TRBD2 (6 bases). Germline CDR1 LGHNA, CDR2 YSLEER. There are 15 residues in the CDR3. V shed 0 bases and J shed 2 bases, with 8 bases lying between them. CDR3 in DNA: TGCGCCAGCAGCCAAGACGGGGGACCCTACAATGAGCAGTTCTTC. It encodes CASSQDGGPYNEQFF.

The rearrangement links TRBV19 to TRBJ1-4; D is unresolved. This CDR3 comprises 14 residues. Germline assignment: CDR1 LNHDA and CDR2 SQIVND (reference sequence). V shed 3 bases and J shed 5 bases, with 10 bases lying between them. Here the CDR3 reads CASSIGLANEKLFF. The CDR3 bases are TGTGCCAGTAGTATCGGGTTGGCGAATGAAAAACTGTTTTTT.

The genes are TRBV11-1 and TRBJ2-1, with D uncertain. Trimming took off 8 bases at V and 7 bases at J, with 15 bases between the two ends. Germline CDR1 and CDR2: SGHAT and FQDESV (reference sequence). CDR3 size: 13 residues. For the CDR3, the DNA is TGTGCCAGCCTGGGCAGCTTCGAAAATGAGCAGTTCTTC. Translated: CASLGSFENEQFF.

The V gene is TRBV15, the J gene TRBJ2-1, with 10 bases matching TRBD2. The CDR3 loop spans 16 amino acids. CDR1 and CDR2 from the germline V gene are LNHNV and YYDKDF (reference sequence). Trimming cost V 3 bases and J 6 bases; bases outside gene matches: 8. Here the CDR3 DNA reads TGTGCCACCAGCAGGTCCCAGCGGGGGGGCCTCAATGAGCAGTTCTTC. It yields the protein CATSRSQRGGLNEQFF.